Here is one T cell receptor (beta chain) with its context. What it recognizes is unknown. This entry belongs to a study of T cells in tumors after PD-1 blockade. About the study: During anti-PD-1 treatment, some patients continued daily vismodegib 150 mg.

The V gene's germline CDR1 is PRHDT and CDR2 FYEKMQ (reference sequence). Trimming left V 7 bases short and J 1 base short, with 16 bases between. This CDR3 comprises 15 residues. Study-wide results and limits: Blood contained about 44% of the tumor's TCR clonotypes.

Profiling relied on immunoSEQ multiplex PCR, and the TCRdb table lists in-frame clones only, not all of them. Of about 47,000 clones in the sample, around 80% were seen once. The gene calls are TRBV13 and TRBJ1-1, with D possibly matching TRBD1 (6 bases). This material consisted of PBMCs, taken before anti-PD-1 therapy. This receptor was taken from a human donor with advanced basal cell or squamous cell carcinoma (not recorded which). Here the CDR3 reads CASTQRGGKNTEAFF. The CDR3, as DNA: TGTGCCAGCACCCAACGGGGGGGCAAGAACACTGAAGCTTTCTTT.